These T cell receptor beta chains were read from a single sample in a study of blood T cell repertoires in COVID-19. Some clones are missing from TCRdb's copy, which holds only in-frame ones; the method was immunoSEQ multiplex PCR. This sample has more than 350,000 clones, with nearly 90% found just once. The sequenced sample was PBMCs or T cells enriched from blood (not recorded which). The receptor set was obtained from a woman in her late teens or twenties who had been exposed to COVID-19. The CDR3 runs from the conserved cysteine through the conserved F or W. The D gene is left open where the match is weak. Expanded clones get a size class; other rows say once, few or many, or leave the size out.

>.|TRBJ1-6|many|TRBV3-1/TRBV3-2
TGTGCCAGCAGCCAGGGGACTACTAATTCACCCCTCCACTTT
CASSQGTTNSPLHF
>.|TRBJ2-7|.|TRBV2
TGTGCCAGCAGTTGGTCGGGGGCAGGGGGTTACGAGCAGTACTTC
CASSWSGAGGYEQYF
>.|TRBJ1-4|few|TRBV29-1
TGCAGCGCCGGAGAGGAATCCAGAAAACTGTTTTTT
CSAGEESRKLFF
>TRBD2|TRBJ2-2|.|TRBV5-4
TGTGCCAGCAGCTTGTTAAAACTAGCGGGGGGAACCGGGGAGCTGTTTTTT
CASSLLKLAGGTGELFF
>.|TRBJ2-1|.|TRBV28
TGTGCCAGCAGTTTGATAGGGAGATCCTACAATGAGCAGTTCTTC
CASSLIGRSYNEQFF
>.|TRBJ1-1|once|TRBV10-3
TGTGCCATCACCGTCGACATGAACACTGAAGCTTTCTTT
CAITVDMNTEAFF
>TRBD2|TRBJ2-6|.|TRBV7-8
TGTGCCAGCAGCCCGGGGAGGGTCTCTGGGGCCAACGTCCTGACTTTC
CASSPGRVSGANVLTF
>TRBD2|TRBJ2-3|.|TRBV7-2
TGTGCCAGCAGCTTAGGGGCTAGCGGGGGGATAGTTACAGATACGCAGTATTTT
CASSLGASGGIVTDTQYF
>.|TRBJ1-4|.|TRBV7-9
TGTGCCAGCAGCTTTTCCACCGGACAGAATAATGAAAAACTGTTTTTT
CASSFSTGQNNEKLFF
>TRBD1|TRBJ1-6|few|TRBV29-1
TGCAGACCCAAGGGGGCCAGCTCCTATAATTCACCCCTCCACTTT
CRPKGASSYNSPLHF
>.|TRBJ2-7|.|TRBV28
TGTGCCAGCAGCCCGAGGGGGGGGTACTCCTACGAGCAGTACTTC
CASSPRGGYSYEQYF
>.|TRBJ1-1|.|TRBV3-1/TRBV3-2
TGTGCCAGCAGCGCAGGTGGGTGGAACACTGAAGCTTTCTTT
CASSAGGWNTEAFF
>.|TRBJ1-5|few|TRBV5-8
TGTGCCAGCAGCTTCTCGATGGGGGAGGTCGGCAATCAGCCCCAGCATTTT
CASSFSMGEVGNQPQHF
>TRBD1|TRBJ1-2|.|TRBV29-1
TGCAGCGTCCAGGGGGAGGATGGCTACACCTTC
CSVQGEDGYTF
>.|TRBJ2-1|.|TRBV27
TGTGCCAGCAGTGCACTAGGGGGGGGAAATGAGCAGTTCTTC
CASSALGGGNEQFF
>.|TRBJ2-3|once|TRBV19
TGTGCCAGTAATGGCCCATCTTATACGCAGTATTTT
CASNGPSYTQYF
>TRBD2|TRBJ2-6|.|TRBV6-4
TGTGCCAGCAGTGACTGGGGGACTAGCGGCTCTGGGGCCAACGTCCTGACTTTC
CASSDWGTSGSGANVLTF
>TRBD2|TRBJ2-3|.|TRBV27
TGTGCCAGCAGTCTGGGACTAGCGGGAAGGGGTGATACGCAGTATTTT
CASSLGLAGRGDTQYF
>.|TRBJ1-6|.|TRBV25-1
TGTGCCAGCAAACGTCAGGGGTGGAATTCACCCCTCCACTTT
CASKRQGWNSPLHF